This T cell receptor beta chain appears in the sequencing data of a study of read filtering for tumor transcriptome and immune sequencing. Study in general: Mean patient age was around 66 years, range roughly 40 to 85; 17 to 20 male, around 15 female. After DNase treatment, RNA was made into whole-transcriptome libraries. Per sample, TCR-region reads ranged about 3.5 to 11 million by IR-seq, 85 to 1273 by RNA-seq.

The library was built from around 400 ng RNA with molecular barcoded adaptors for alpha/delta and beta/gamma chains. TCRdb ran MiXCR on the reads and lists one entry per CDR3 protein. The table shows just over 14,000 distinct CDR3 sequences, with about a fifth occurring only once. Overall study results and limits: In IR-seq, single-read clonotypes were around 80% of clonotypes but around 3.4% of reads.

This CDR3 has 14 residues. Trimming took off 0 bases at V and 7 bases at J, with 10 bases between the two ends. Germline V gene data show CDR1 as SGHTA and CDR2 as FQGNSA. In its sample, this clonotype was seen many times. Its specificity is not known. The rearrangement joins TRBV7-2 to TRBJ2-4, with TRBD2 as a possible D gene (7 bases). This sequence originates from a donor aged 40 or over with multiple myeloma. The specimen was a population of CD138-negative cells sorted from bone marrow. The CDR3, as DNA: TGTGCCAGCAGCTTAGCGGGGGGGCTTAACATTCAGTACTTC. Translated, it gives CASSLAGGLNIQYF.